The 32 T cell receptor beta chains listed next were all sequenced from one sample in a study of blood T cell repertoires in COVID-19. The data were produced by immunoSEQ multiplex PCR, yet TCRdb's version contains in-frame clones alone and is incomplete. The sample has 310,000 or so clones; approximately 86% are singletons. The sequenced sample consisted of PBMCs or T cells enriched from blood (not recorded which). These receptor sequences come from a woman between 18 and 29 years old who had recovered from COVID-19.

The chain couples TRBV7-3 to TRBJ1-1; D is unresolved. Trimming pared 3 bases from V and 7 bases from J, leaving 12 bases between. Germline CDR1 reads SGHTA; CDR2 reads FQGTGA. CDR3 size: 13 residues. The CDR3 DNA is TGTGCCAGCAGCTTGAGGGCCGATTTTGAAGCTTTCTTT. Its translation: CASSLRADFEAFF.

The chain couples TRBV5-1 to TRBJ1-2; tentative D call: TRBD1 (6 bases). From germline, CDR1 is SGHRS and CDR2 YFSETQ. Trimming removed 3 bases from V and 0 bases from J, with 15 bases in between. The CDR3 is 16 amino acids. The CDR3 region is CASSSYSQGSNYGYTF. CDR3 nucleotides: TGCGCCAGCAGCTCCTACTCACAGGGATCTAACTATGGCTACACCTTC.

This rearrangement joins TRBV7-8 to TRBJ1-1; no clear D gene. The CDR3 totals 13 residues. V dropped 5 bases and J dropped 3 bases, with 10 bases sitting between them. Germline V gives CDR1 SGHVS, CDR2 FQNEAQ. CDR3 residues: CASSLLGDTEAFF. The CDR3, as DNA: TGTGCCAGCAGCCTACTAGGAGACACTGAAGCTTTCTTT.

With regard to this clone: At the DNA level, this CDR3 is encoded by other sequences in the same sample as well. V and J are TRBV3-1 (or the pseudogene TRBV3-2) and TRBJ2-3; TRBD2 agrees at 8 bases. The V and J ends lost 4 bases and 1 base, in that order; junction bases with no gene match: 1. This CDR3 is built from 14 residues. The germline V gene has CDR1 LGHDT and CDR2 YNNKEL (reference sequence). The chain's CDR3 is CASSRRGGTDTQYF. CDR3 nucleotide sequence: TGTGCCAGCAGCCGGCGGGGGGGCACAGATACGCAGTATTTT.

V and J are TRBV11-3 and TRBJ2-3; TRBD1 matches at 7 bases. This CDR3 is built from 16 residues. Germline V gene data show CDR1 as SGHNT and CDR2 as YENEEA. Trimming cost V 5 bases and J 2 bases; bases outside gene matches: 10. The CDR3 region is CASSIGTDITTDTQYF. The CDR3 DNA reads TGTGCCAGCAGCATCGGGACAGACATAACCACAGATACGCAGTATTTT.

This chain connects TRBV30 to TRBJ2-3, with 11 bases fitting TRBD2. V lost 4 bases, J lost 2 bases, and 5 bases stayed unmatched. Germline CDR1 is GTSNPN and CDR2 is SVGIG (reference sequence). This CDR3 has 15 amino acids. The CDR3 nucleotides are TGTGCCTGGAATGGACTAGCGGGTGACACAGATACGCAGTATTTT. Translated: CAWNGLAGDTDTQYF.

This chain links TRBV7-9 with TRBJ2-5, with D possibly being TRBD1 (5 bases). This CDR3 has 15 amino acids. V lost 2 bases and J lost 4, with 14 bases in between. Germline V CDR1 and CDR2: SEHNR, FQNEAQ (reference sequence). CDR3 nucleotide sequence: TGTGCCAGCAGCTTAACCAGGGTAGGGCCAGAGACCCAGTACTTC. Protein product: CASSLTRVGPETQYF. The full variable domain, in which reference TRBV7-9 and TRBJ2-5 provide the parts outside the CDR3, is DTGVSQNPRHKITKRGQNVTFRCDPISEHNRLYWYRQTLGQGPEFLTYFQNEAQLEKSRLLSDRFSAERPKGSFSTLEIQRTEQGDSAMYLCASSLTRVGPETQYFGPGTRLLVL.

The chain is built from TRBV7-9 and TRBJ2-7; 9 positions match TRBD1. After removal of 5 bases from V and 2 bases from J, the junction contained 7 bases not matched to a gene. In germline, CDR1 is SEHNR, CDR2 FQNEAQ (reference sequence). This CDR3 is built from 15 residues. In nucleotides, the CDR3 is TGTGCCAGCAGCCCAGCCGGGACAGGGCCCTACGAGCAGTACTTC. This sequence encodes CASSPAGTGPYEQYF.

The chain uses TRBV6-2 or TRBV6-3 and TRBJ2-7; D unresolved. The ends were cut back, 6 bases at V and 3 bases at J, with 6 bases in the middle. The CDR3 is made up of 11 amino acids. The germline V gene encodes CDR1 MNHEY and CDR2 SVGEGT. The CDR3 is CASSPYYEQYF. The CDR3 bases are TGTGCCAGCAGCCCGTACTACGAGCAGTACTTC.

This chain connects TRBV28 to TRBJ1-2; D gene uncertain. Per germline, CDR1 MDHEN and CDR2 SYDVKM. Trimming stripped 3 bases from V and 8 bases from J, with 22 bases between. CDR3 length: 16 amino acids. CDR3 bases: TGTGCCAGCAGTTTTTTAGGTGGGGAGGGCGCTAGGGGCTACACCTTC. Protein: CASSFLGGEGARGYTF.

This sequence joins TRBV18 and TRBJ2-4; D is perhaps TRBD2 (6 bases). V lost 4 bases, J lost 4 bases, and 11 bases lay in between. The V gene's germline CDR1 is KGHSH and CDR2 LQKENI. CDR3 length equals 14 residues. CDR3 nucleotides: TGTGCCAGCTCACTAGCGGAGACGAAAAACATTCAGTACTTC. Protein product: CASSLAETKNIQYF.

The chain links TRBV28 to TRBJ1-2; D is uncertain. The V end was cut by 6 bases, the J end by 4 bases, with 21 bases between. This CDR3 contains 16 residues. The germline V gene encodes CDR1 MDHEN and CDR2 SYDVKM. The CDR3 coding sequence is TGTGCCAGCAGCCGACACCATATCACCGCGTCCTATGGCTACACCTTC. It translates to CASSRHHITASYGYTF.

J is TRBJ2-2 and V is TRBV10-3; a possible D gene is TRBD2 (5 bases). The CDR3 length is 15 residues. Trimming took 7 bases from V and 1 from J, leaving 13 bases between them. Germline CDR1 and CDR2: ENHRY and SYGVKD. CDR3 bases: TGTGCCATCACCGAAGGACTTATGAACACCGGGGAGCTGTTTTTT. As protein: CAITEGLMNTGELFF.

The V call is TRBV6-5, the J call TRBJ2-5; the match to TRBD2 covers 7 bases. Germline V gene lookup returns CDR1 MNHEY and CDR2 SVGAGI. Trimming at V came to 2 bases and at J to 4 bases, leaving 1 base not matched to a gene. This CDR3 is 13 amino acids long. The CDR3, as DNA: TGTGCCAGCAGTTACGTAGCGGGAGAGACCCAGTACTTC. Amino acid sequence: CASSYVAGETQYF.

The V and J genes are TRBV19 and TRBJ1-2; 7 bases align to TRBD1. The CDR3 spans 14 residues. From germline, CDR1 is LNHDA and CDR2 SQIVND (reference sequence). V lost 8 bases and J lost 5; bases outside the gene matches: 11. CDR3 nucleotides: TGTGCCAGTGGCACCACAGGGGTTCGGTATGGCTACACCTTC. Protein: CASGTTGVRYGYTF.

Concerning this clone itself: Compared with germline, one end of the junction differs, possibly owing to a read error. The gene calls are TRBV6-5 and TRBJ2-6, with 8 bases lining up with TRBD1. This CDR3 spans 13 amino acids. The germline gives CDR1 MNHEY, CDR2 SVGAGI. DNA of the CDR3: TGTGCCAGCAGTTCGGGACAGGCCCACGTCCTGACTTTC. Translation: CASSSGQAHVLTF.

The rearrangement links TRBV4-1 to TRBJ2-7; 11 bases match TRBD2. The CDR3 totals 15 residues. The germline V gene encodes CDR1 MGHRA and CDR2 YSYEKL. J lost 8 bases, V lost 4 bases, and 10 bases had no gene match. This CDR3 reads CASSLRLAGPRKQYF. The DNA for the CDR3 is TGCGCCAGCAGCCTGCGACTAGCGGGACCGAGGAAGCAGTACTTC.

J is TRBJ2-1 and V is TRBV6-2 or TRBV6-3, with TRBD2 identical over 11 bases. With V trimmed by 2 bases and J by 9 bases, 9 bases remained unmatched. Germline CDR1 and CDR2: MNHEY and SVGEGT. The length of the CDR3 is 16 residues. In DNA form, the CDR3 reads TGTGCCAGCAGTTACCGCGCCACTAGCGGGAGCTTTGAGCAGTTCTTC. Its protein is CASSYRATSGSFEQFF.

The chain uses TRBV5-1 and TRBJ2-2; D not resolved. The length of the CDR3 is 14 residues. The ends were cut back, 1 base at V and 5 bases at J, with 9 bases in the middle. Germline CDR1 is SGHRS and CDR2 is YFSETQ. For the CDR3, the DNA is TGCGCCAGCAGCTTGAACAGTCAAACCGGGGAGCTGTTTTTT. Its protein product is CASSLNSQTGELFF. The whole variable domain, remainder taken from reference TRBV5-1 and TRBJ2-2, is KAGVTQTPRYLIKTRGQQVTLSCSPISGHRSVSWYQQTPGQGLQFLFEYFSETQRNKGNFPGRFSGRQFSNSRSEMNVSTLELGDSALYLCASSLNSQTGELFFGEGSRLTVL.

The rearrangement links TRBV6-5 to TRBJ1-1; D is perhaps TRBD1 (5 bases). Germline CDR1 reads MNHEY; CDR2 reads SVGAGI. This CDR3 region has 15 residues. V gave up 6 bases and J gave up 5 bases, with 19 bases separating them. CDR3 loop: CASSQPGQGRTEAFF. CDR3 sequence (DNA): TGTGCCAGCAGCCAACCCGGGCAGGGTCGAACTGAAGCTTTCTTT.

This chain links TRBV28 with TRBJ2-7, with 13 bases aligning to TRBD2. Per germline, CDR1 MDHEN and CDR2 SYDVKM. The CDR3 length is 14 residues. Trimming removed 6 bases from V and 3 bases from J; junction bases left unmatched: 2. CDR3 protein: CASRLAGGSYEQYF. CDR3 DNA: TGTGCCAGCAGACTAGCGGGAGGGAGCTACGAGCAGTACTTC.

This sequence joins TRBV15 and TRBJ2-3; perhaps TRBD2 as D (5 bases). Germline CDR1 is LNHNV and CDR2 is YYDKDF (reference sequence). The V and J ends lost 1 base and 1 base respectively, with 15 bases between them. The CDR3 is 17 residues long. The CDR3 spells CATSRVWERSGTDTQYF. The CDR3 coding sequence is TGTGCCACCAGCAGAGTTTGGGAGCGGTCTGGCACAGATACGCAGTATTTT.

The chain is built from TRBV7-2 and TRBJ2-5, with D maybe TRBD2 (6 bases). The V and J ends lost 0 bases and 5 bases respectively, with 13 bases between them. This CDR3 has 15 amino acids. Germline lookup yields CDR1 SGHTA and CDR2 FQGNSA. CDR3 residues: CASSLARELGETQYF. For the CDR3, the DNA is TGTGCCAGCAGCTTAGCCCGGGAGTTAGGCGAGACCCAGTACTTC. The full variable domain, its missing parts supplied by reference TRBV7-2 and TRBJ2-5, is GAGVSQSPSNKVTEKGKDVELRCDPISGHTALYWYRQSLGQGLEFLIYFQGNSAPDKSGLPSDRFSAERTGGSVSTLTIQRTQQEDSAVYLCASSLARELGETQYFGPGTRLLVL.

V gene TRBV6-2 or TRBV6-3 combines with J gene TRBJ2-3; 10 nucleotides agree with TRBD2. The CDR3 spans 15 residues. The trim removed 6 bases at V and 0 bases at J, leaving 3 bases unmatched. The germline V gene has CDR1 MNHEY and CDR2 SVGEGT. DNA for the CDR3: TGTGCCAGCAGCTTACTAGCGGGGAGCACAGATACGCAGTATTTT. Translated: CASSLLAGSTDTQYF.

This rearrangement joins TRBV3-1 (or the pseudogene TRBV3-2) to TRBJ2-1; maybe TRBD2 (5 bases). The V gene's germline CDR1 is LGHDT and CDR2 YNNKEL (reference sequence). The V and J ends lost 1 base and 13 bases respectively, with 20 bases between them. The CDR3 loop spans 15 amino acids. The chain's CDR3 is CASSQGGSAPTVQFF. In nucleotides, the CDR3 is TGTGCCAGCAGCCAAGGAGGGTCGGCACCGACGGTACAGTTCTTC.

The chain employs TRBV24-1 and TRBJ1-4; 9 positions match TRBD1. Per germline, CDR1 KGHDR and CDR2 SFDVKD. This CDR3 spans 15 amino acids. V lost 3 bases and J lost 7; bases outside the gene matches: 5. The chain's CDR3 is CATSDPGTGSEKLFF. The DNA for the CDR3 is TGTGCCACCAGTGATCCCGGGACAGGGTCTGAAAAACTGTTTTTT.

This clone was seen only once. The chain has TRBV9 and TRBJ2-1, with 7 nucleotides matching TRBD1. V lost 1 base and J lost 7; bases outside the gene matches: 17. CDR3 size: 18 residues. Germline CDR1 SGDLS, CDR2 YYNGEE. The chain's CDR3 is CASSVRLGGFDPKNEQFF. The CDR3, as DNA: TGTGCCAGCAGCGTACGATTAGGGGGCTTTGACCCTAAGAATGAGCAGTTCTTC. Using reference TRBV9 and TRBJ2-1 for the parts outside the CDR3, the full variable domain is DSGVTQTPKHLITATGQRVTLRCSPRSGDLSVYWYQQSLDQGLQFLIQYYNGEERAKGNILERFSAQQFPDLHSELNLSSLELGDSALYFCASSVRLGGFDPKNEQFFGPGTRLTVL.

This sequence joins TRBV3-1 (or the pseudogene TRBV3-2) and TRBJ1-2, with TRBD1 as a possible D gene (5 bases). V was cut by 10 bases and J by 4 bases, with 13 bases left in between. This CDR3 comprises 12 residues. CDR1 is LGHDT, CDR2 YNNKEL, per germline (reference sequence). The CDR3 loop is CATNRLGYGYTF. CDR3 bases: TGTGCCACCAACAGGCTAGGCTATGGCTACACCTTC.

This chain uses TRBV28 with TRBJ1-1; D uncertain. There are 12 residues in the CDR3. Between the trimmed V and J ends, which lost 5 bases and 4 bases, there was a span of 8 bases. The V gene's germline CDR1 is MDHEN and CDR2 SYDVKM. CDR3: CASSVSSTEAFF. The CDR3 nucleotides are TGTGCCAGCAGTGTATCCTCCACTGAAGCTTTCTTT.

The gene calls are TRBV5-4 and TRBJ2-7; TRBD2 might be the D (6 bases). V lost 2 bases, J lost 7 bases, and 13 bases lay in between. Germline V gene lookup returns CDR1 SGHNT and CDR2 YYREEE (reference sequence). The CDR3 has 13 residues. Here the CDR3 DNA reads TGTGCCAGCAGCTTCCAACCTAGCGTAGAGCAGTACTTC. Translation gives CASSFQPSVEQYF.

This clone was counted a single time. The rearrangement joins TRBV7-7 to TRBJ2-2, with D possibly matching TRBD2 (5 bases). CDR3 size: 16 residues. V was pared by 5 bases and J by 0 bases, with 13 bases between. Germline loops: CDR1 SSHAT, CDR2 FNYEAQ (reference sequence). CDR3 nucleotide sequence: TGTGCCAGCAGCGCCCCCGAGGGCTCGAACACCGGGGAGCTGTTTTTT. As protein: CASSAPEGSNTGELFF.

Concerning this clone: One junction end disagrees with the germline gene, perhaps due to a read error. V gene TRBV7-2 combines with J gene TRBJ1-3; 8 bases agree with TRBD1. Per the germline V gene, CDR1 is SGHTA and CDR2 is FQGNSA. This CDR3 region has 14 residues. DNA of the CDR3: TGTGCCAGCAGCGTGGGACAGGCTGGAAGCACCATATATTTT. Amino acids: CASSVGQAGSTIYF.